This T cell receptor beta chain was sequenced for a study of radiation and T cells in renal cell carcinoma. Looking at the study overall: Nephrectomy followed 15 Gy stereotactic body radiation by 4 weeks.

General observations from the study: In blood, top tumor clones expanded by 2 weeks, shrinking by 4.

Deletions cut 6 bases from V and 1 base from J, with 13 bases between. The germline CDR1 and CDR2 sequences are SGDLS and YYNGEE. The CDR3 length is 15 residues. The time point here: baseline pretreatment blood. Regarding treatment: 15 Gy SBRT to primary tumor, nephrectomy 4 weeks later. Serial blood draws occurred at baseline and 2 and 4 weeks post-SBRT. On this clone: The antigen remains unidentified.

The data were produced by immunoSEQ multiplex PCR, yet TCRdb's version contains in-frame clones alone and is incomplete. The table includes 130,000 or so clones, roughly 85% detected once. This material consisted of blood, taken from a patient whose treatment included radiotherapy and nephrectomy. The receptor comes from a woman in her forties or fifties with renal cell carcinoma. The genes are TRBV9 and TRBJ2-2; D possibly corresponds to TRBD2 (6 bases). The CDR3 bases are TGTGCCAGCAAGCTAGCGCCAATGAACACCGGGGAGCTGTTTTTT. It encodes CASKLAPMNTGELFF.